This entry describes one TCR beta chain. The CDR3 runs to 16 residues. Germline V gives CDR1 ENHRY, CDR2 SYGVKD. Between the trimmed V and J ends, which lost 3 bases and 6 bases, there was a span of 18 bases. 13 Jbeta primers and 60 Vbeta primers were used for the PCR. Sequencing was performed with immunoSEQ multiplex PCR; in TCRdb, only in-frame clones are kept and a portion is missing. This table holds 130,000 to 150,000 clones, over 70% found once. The data derive from a study of cytomegalovirus exposure and HLA in healthy donors. At collection, donors were nominally healthy, but unrecorded immune exposures were probable.

What was sequenced was PBMCs. This rearrangement joins TRBV10-3 to TRBJ2-1; a weak D match, TRBD2 (5 bases). The TCR comes from a man younger than 35 in good health and CMV-seronegative. DNA of the CDR3: TGTGCCATCAGTGACGAGGGAAGGGAATCCCTCAATGAGCAGTTCTTC. This translates into CAISDEGRESLNEQFF.